A single sample gave rise to the 25 T cell receptor beta chains below, sequenced in a study of OX40 agonist ivuxolimab in advanced cancers. The method was the immunoSEQ multiplex PCR assay. In TCRdb, the immuneACCESS table is reduced to in-frame sequences with V and J assigned. These tables do not hold every clone; where another copy was compared, an unresolved V gene accounts for under half, and the others remain unexplained. Present in this sample are tens of thousands of clones, approximately 84% of which were seen just once. The ten largest make up 6.9% of the sample. Sequencing was performed on CD4+ or CD8+ T cells sorted from blood, taken in a trial of the OX40 agonist ivuxolimab. These receptors originate from an adult with an advanced solid tumor such as melanoma, head and neck, liver or kidney cancer.

The V and J genes are TRBV11-2 and TRBJ2-3; D uncertain. This CDR3 is built from 13 residues. Germline V gene lookup returns CDR1 SGHAT and CDR2 FQNNGV. V was clipped by 1 base and J by 4 bases, with 6 bases between them. The CDR3: CASSLVWPDTQYF. CDR3 nucleotide sequence: TGTGCCAGCAGCTTAGTATGGCCAGATACGCAGTATTTT.

V gene TRBV4-3 combines with J gene TRBJ2-7; 10 nucleotides line up with TRBD2. This CDR3 is built from 18 residues. Germline V gives CDR1 LGHNA, CDR2 YSLEER. V was pared by 4 bases and J by 2 bases, with 14 bases of the junction left unmatched. The CDR3 loop reads CASSPQSSSGSLAYEQYF. The CDR3 bases are TGCGCCAGCAGCCCACAGTCGTCTAGCGGGAGTTTAGCCTACGAGCAGTACTTC.

V and J are TRBV4-3 and TRBJ2-7; 9 bases line up with TRBD1. CDR1 and CDR2 (germline): LGHNA, YSLEER. J gave up 6 bases and V 0 bases, and 9 bases lay outside the gene matches. The CDR3 is made up of 16 amino acids. CDR3 protein: CASSQEAGTGFSEQYF. The CDR3 region has the DNA TGCGCCAGCAGCCAAGAAGCCGGGACAGGGTTCAGCGAGCAGTACTTC.

The chain has TRBV10-3 and TRBJ1-5; 7 nucleotides match TRBD1. The CDR3 sequence is 15 residues long. Looked up from germline, CDR1 is ENHRY and CDR2 is SYGVKD. The ends lost 6 bases at V and 0 bases at J; junction bases unmatched: 5. The CDR3 DNA reads TGTGCCATCAGCGGGACAGATTATAGCAATCAGCCCCAGCATTTT. Translation: CAISGTDYSNQPQHF.

V is TRBV7-9 and J is TRBJ2-1, with D possibly being TRBD2 (5 bases). Germline V gene sequence: CDR1 SEHNR, CDR2 FQNEAQ (reference sequence). Deletions cut 3 bases from V and 0 bases from J, with 15 bases between. This CDR3 contains 17 residues. The CDR3 DNA sequence: TGTGCCAGCAGCTTCGCGAGGGCCCCAAGCTCCTACAATGAGCAGTTCTTC. It specifies CASSFARAPSSYNEQFF.

The chain recombines TRBV18 with TRBJ1-1; D gene unclear. CDR3 size: 14 residues. V lost 2 bases, J lost 3 bases, and 10 bases lay in between. CDR1 is KGHSH and CDR2 is LQKENI in the germline V gene. For the CDR3, the DNA is TGTGCCAGCTCACCAACCTTAGGAGACACTGAAGCTTTCTTT. Translated, it gives CASSPTLGDTEAFF.

The gene calls are TRBV7-9 and TRBJ2-7; 9 positions match TRBD1. CDR1 is SEHNR and CDR2 is FQNEAQ in the germline V gene (reference sequence). The V and J ends lost 5 bases and 3 bases, in that order; junction bases with no gene match: 11. The CDR3 is made up of 16 amino acids. Written as DNA, the CDR3 is TGTGCCAGCAGCAGGGAGGGGACAGGGAGGAGCTACGAGCAGTACTTC. It translates to CASSREGTGRSYEQYF.

The gene calls are TRBV7-2 and TRBJ1-2, with unresolved D. The germline gives CDR1 SGHTA, CDR2 FQGNSA. This CDR3 is 13 amino acids long. Trimming pared 2 bases from V and 2 bases from J, leaving 6 bases between. CDR3: CASSLRSNYGYTF. Here the CDR3 DNA reads TGTGCCAGCAGCTTAAGAAGCAACTATGGCTACACCTTC.

A single count supports this clone. CDR3 coding DNA: TGTGCCAGTATGCCCCTGGGTAACAAACGGACCGGGGAGCTGTTTTTT. It translates to CASMPLGNKRTGELFF. The J gene is TRBJ2-2, the V gene TRBV19; D is uncertain. CDR1 and CDR2 from the germline V gene are LNHDA and SQIVND (reference sequence). Between the trimmed V and J ends, which lost 7 bases and 5 bases, there was a span of 20 bases. The CDR3 runs to 16 residues. Complete variable domain (other parts from reference TRBV19 and TRBJ2-2): DGGITQSPKYLFRKEGQNVTLSCEQNLNHDAMYWYRQDPGQGLRLIYYSQIVNDFQKGDIAEGYSVSREKKESFPLTVTSAQKNPTAFYLCASMPLGNKRTGELFFGEGSRLTVL.

The chain joins TRBV2 to TRBJ1-1, with D perhaps matching TRBD1 (5 bases). Germline CDR1 is SNHLY and CDR2 is FYNNEI. Deletions cut 5 bases from V and 5 bases from J, with 15 bases between. The CDR3 has 14 amino acids. The CDR3 nucleotides are TGTGCCAGCAGTTTGAGGCAGGGAGATACTGAAGCTTTCTTT. It is translated as CASSLRQGDTEAFF.

This clone occurred once. In nucleotides, the CDR3 is TGTGCCAGCAGTTTAGACAGGGGTATGACCGGGGAGCTGTTTTTT. Amino acids: CASSLDRGMTGELFF. V gene TRBV6-5 combines with J gene TRBJ2-2, with TRBD1 matching 8 bases. Trimming cost V 4 bases and J 5 bases; bases outside gene matches: 6. The CDR3 totals 15 residues. CDR1 is MNHEY, CDR2 SVGAGI, per germline.

This clone was seen only once. The chain couples TRBV10-3 to TRBJ1-2; D possibly corresponds to TRBD1 (6 bases). This CDR3 region has 13 residues. The ends were cut back, 2 bases at V and 3 bases at J, with 7 bases in the middle. Germline loops: CDR1 ENHRY, CDR2 SYGVKD. The CDR3 region has the DNA TGTGCCATCAGTGAGAACAGGGACTATGGCTACACCTTC. This sequence encodes CAISENRDYGYTF.

CDR3 residues: CAWSALGGSYEQYF. In nucleotides, the CDR3 is TGTGCCTGGAGTGCCCTAGGGGGGTCCTACGAGCAGTACTTC. The rearrangement joins TRBV30 to TRBJ2-7, with D perhaps matching TRBD1 or TRBD2 (6 bases each). The CDR3 has 14 amino acids. The V end lost 1 base, the J end lost 1 base, and 11 bases lay between the germline ends. Germline-derived CDR1 and CDR2 are GTSNPN and SVGIG (reference sequence).

The chain links TRBV9 to TRBJ2-7, with D maybe TRBD2 (6 bases). The V end lost 2 bases, the J end lost 1 base, and 10 bases lay between the germline ends. The germline V gene has CDR1 SGDLS and CDR2 YYNGEE. There are 14 residues in the CDR3. The CDR3 sequence is CASSVLASSYEQYF. As DNA, the CDR3 is TGTGCCAGCAGCGTCCTAGCGAGTTCCTACGAGCAGTACTTC.

The chain links TRBV7-2 to TRBJ2-2; 10 nucleotides agree with TRBD1. The CDR3 contains 16 residues. The V and J ends lost 0 bases and 7 bases, in that order; junction bases with no gene match: 5. The V gene's germline CDR1 is SGHTA and CDR2 FQGNSA. The CDR3 DNA follows: TGTGCCAGCAGCTTAGCGCCCGGGACAGGGGACGGGGAGCTGTTTTTT. Its translation is CASSLAPGTGDGELFF.

The chain recombines TRBV4-1 with TRBJ2-1; 9 nucleotides agree with TRBD2. After removal of 4 bases from V and 15 bases from J, the junction contained 16 bases not matched to a gene. Germline values: CDR1 MGHRA, CDR2 YSYEKL. This CDR3 has 15 residues. CDR3 in DNA: TGCGCCAGCAGCCTCTCAGCAGGAGGCGGGGGGGCCCGGTTCTTC. Protein product: CASSLSAGGGGARFF.

The chain joins TRBV5-1 to TRBJ2-7; no firm D call. Germline V gene lookup returns CDR1 SGHRS and CDR2 YFSETQ. V dropped 0 bases and J dropped 3 bases, with 7 bases sitting between them. The CDR3 has 13 residues. The CDR3 protein is CASSLGQNYEQYF. CDR3 DNA: TGCGCCAGCAGCTTGGGCCAGAACTACGAGCAGTACTTC.

The chain uses TRBV5-1 and TRBJ1-2, with 7 bases matching TRBD1. V was pared by 8 bases and J by 8 bases, with 15 bases of the junction left unmatched. The V gene's germline CDR1 is SGHRS and CDR2 YFSETQ. CDR3 length equals 14 residues. The CDR3: CASGAPGQMGGYTF. The DNA for the CDR3 is TGCGCCAGTGGCGCCCCGGGACAGATGGGAGGCTACACCTTC. Supplemented by reference TRBV5-1 and TRBJ1-2, the full variable domain reads KAGVTQTPRYLIKTRGQQVTLSCSPISGHRSVSWYQQTPGQGLQFLFEYFSETQRNKGNFPGRFSGRQFSNSRSEMNVSTLELGDSALYLCASGAPGQMGGYTFGSGTRLTVV.

The chain couples TRBV7-2 to TRBJ2-5; no definite D call. Matching the DNA end better, TRBJ2-7 makes the J call doubtful. The CDR3 extends over 15 amino acids. In germline, CDR1 is SGHTA, CDR2 FQGNSA. The CDR3 loop reads CASSLLGEAYYEQYF. The CDR3 coding sequence is TGTGCCAGCAGCCTCCTCGGCGAAGCTTACTACGAGCAGTACTTC.

The rearrangement joins TRBV7-6 to TRBJ2-7; D might be TRBD1 (6 bases). This CDR3 contains 13 residues. Per germline, CDR1 SGHVS and CDR2 FNYEAQ. Trimming shortened V by 3 bases and J by 4 bases, and 10 bases separated the two germline ends. This CDR3 is CASSFRGTYEQYF. Written as DNA, the CDR3 is TGTGCCAGCAGCTTCAGGGGTACATACGAGCAGTACTTC. Looking up the rest from reference TRBV7-6 and TRBJ2-7 gives the full variable domain: GAGVSQSPRYKVTKRGQDVALRCDPISGHVSLYWYRQALGQGPEFLTYFNYEAQQDKSGLPNDRFSAERPEGSISTLTIQRTEQRDSAMYRCASSFRGTYEQYFGPGTRLTVT.

The chain links TRBV5-1 to TRBJ2-1; D call uncertain. V gave up 4 bases and J gave up 8 bases, with 16 bases separating them. Germline V gene data show CDR1 as SGHRS and CDR2 as YFSETQ. CDR3 size: 14 residues. CDR3 loop: CASSQGIQFDEQFF. CDR3 bases: TGCGCCAGCAGCCAAGGTATACAGTTCGATGAGCAGTTCTTC.

The chain uses TRBV5-1 and TRBJ1-1, with 8 bases lining up with TRBD1. Germline loops: CDR1 SGHRS, CDR2 YFSETQ. V gave up 3 bases and J gave up 1 base; unmatched junction bases: 2. This CDR3 has 14 amino acids. The CDR3 reads CASSSQGANTEAFF. For the CDR3, the DNA is TGCGCCAGCAGCTCCCAGGGGGCGAACACTGAAGCTTTCTTT.

The V and J genes are TRBV5-1 and TRBJ2-5; a weak D match, TRBD1 (6 bases). Per the germline V gene, CDR1 is SGHRS and CDR2 is YFSETQ. CDR3 length equals 18 residues. The V gene lost 0 bases and the J gene lost 5 bases, with 23 bases spanning the gap. The CDR3 coding sequence is TGCGCCAGCAGCTTGGGAGGGGGTGCGTCAGCTAATGGGGAGACCCAGTACTTC. It is translated as CASSLGGGASANGETQYF.

In its sample, this clone was seen once. The CDR3 region is CASSLRVSGAGANVLTF. DNA for the CDR3: TGTGCCAGCAGCTTGAGAGTCAGTGGGGCTGGGGCCAACGTCCTGACTTTC. J is TRBJ2-6 and V is TRBV7-2; D uncertain. The germline V gene encodes CDR1 SGHTA and CDR2 FQGNSA. The ends were cut back, 3 bases at V and 2 bases at J, with 14 bases in the middle. The CDR3 sequence is 17 residues long.

The chain combines TRBV9 with TRBJ2-2; D gene unclear. CDR1 is SGDLS and CDR2 is YYNGEE in the germline V gene. V lost 0 bases and J lost 2, with 11 bases in between. The CDR3 sequence is 16 residues long. The CDR3: CASSVVRFANTGELFF. CDR3 in DNA: TGTGCCAGCAGCGTAGTCAGATTCGCCAACACCGGGGAGCTGTTTTTT.